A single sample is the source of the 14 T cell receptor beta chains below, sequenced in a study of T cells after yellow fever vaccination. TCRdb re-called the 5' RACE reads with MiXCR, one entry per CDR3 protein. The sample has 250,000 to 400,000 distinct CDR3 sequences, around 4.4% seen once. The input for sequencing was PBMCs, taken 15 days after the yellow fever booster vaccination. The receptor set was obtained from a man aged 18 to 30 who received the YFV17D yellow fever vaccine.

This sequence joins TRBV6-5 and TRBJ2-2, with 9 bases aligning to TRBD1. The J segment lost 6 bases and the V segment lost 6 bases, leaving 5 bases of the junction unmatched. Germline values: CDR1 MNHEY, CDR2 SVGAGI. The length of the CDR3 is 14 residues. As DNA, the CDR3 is TGTGCCAGCAGACTACAGGGGGCGGCCGGGGAGCTGTTTTTT. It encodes CASRLQGAAGELFF.

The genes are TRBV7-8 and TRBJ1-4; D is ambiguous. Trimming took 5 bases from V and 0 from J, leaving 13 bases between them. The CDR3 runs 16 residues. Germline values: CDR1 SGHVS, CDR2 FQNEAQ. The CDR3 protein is CASSPAAPATNEKLFF. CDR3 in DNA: TGTGCCAGCAGCCCAGCCGCGCCTGCAACTAATGAAAAACTGTTTTTT.

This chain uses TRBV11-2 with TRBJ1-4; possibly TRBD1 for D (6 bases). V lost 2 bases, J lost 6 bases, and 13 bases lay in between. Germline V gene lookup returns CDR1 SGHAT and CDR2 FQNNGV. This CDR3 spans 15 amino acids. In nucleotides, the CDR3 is TGTGCCAGCAGCTTAACACTGGGGGCGTATGAAAAACTGTTTTTT. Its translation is CASSLTLGAYEKLFF.

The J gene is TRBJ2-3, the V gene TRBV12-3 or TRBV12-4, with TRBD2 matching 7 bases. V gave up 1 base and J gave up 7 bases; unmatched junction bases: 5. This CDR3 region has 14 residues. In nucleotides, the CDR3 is TGTGCCAGCAGTTTAGGGCGGGGGAGAAATACGCAGTATTTT. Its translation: CASSLGRGRNTQYF.

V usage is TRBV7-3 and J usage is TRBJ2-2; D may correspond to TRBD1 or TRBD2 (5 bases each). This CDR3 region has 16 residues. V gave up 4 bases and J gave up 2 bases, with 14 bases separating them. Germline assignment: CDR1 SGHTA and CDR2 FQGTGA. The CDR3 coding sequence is TGTGCCAGCAGCTGGGGCACGAGGGGTAACACCGGGGAGCTGTTTTTT. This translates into CASSWGTRGNTGELFF.

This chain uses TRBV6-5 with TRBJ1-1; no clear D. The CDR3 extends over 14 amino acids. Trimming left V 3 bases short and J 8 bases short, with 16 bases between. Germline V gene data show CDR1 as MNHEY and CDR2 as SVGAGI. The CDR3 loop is CASSYRRTQGEAFF. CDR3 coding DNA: TGTGCCAGCAGTTATAGACGGACCCAAGGAGAAGCTTTCTTT.

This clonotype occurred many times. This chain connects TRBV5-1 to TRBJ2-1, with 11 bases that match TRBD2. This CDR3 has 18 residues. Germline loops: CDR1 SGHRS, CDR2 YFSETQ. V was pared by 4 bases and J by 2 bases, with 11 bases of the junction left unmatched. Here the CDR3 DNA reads TGCGCCAGCAGCCCCAGGGGCCTAGCGGGGGGAGCCTACAATGAGCAGTTCTTC. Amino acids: CASSPRGLAGGAYNEQFF.

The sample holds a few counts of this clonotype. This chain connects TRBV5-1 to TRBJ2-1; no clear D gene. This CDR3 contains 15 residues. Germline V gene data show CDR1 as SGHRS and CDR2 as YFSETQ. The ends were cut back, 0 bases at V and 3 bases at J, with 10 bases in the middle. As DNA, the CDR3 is TGCGCCAGCAGCTTGGATGCTAAGGTCTACAATGAGCAGTTCTTC. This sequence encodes CASSLDAKVYNEQFF.

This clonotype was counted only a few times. The CDR3 sequence: CASSFEGYGYTF. The CDR3 bases are TGCGCCAGCAGCTTCGAAGGGTATGGCTACACCTTC. V gene TRBV5-1 combines with J gene TRBJ1-2, with no clear D. The CDR3 loop spans 12 amino acids. CDR1 is SGHRS, CDR2 YFSETQ, per germline. Trimming stripped 2 bases from V and 5 bases from J, with 7 bases between.

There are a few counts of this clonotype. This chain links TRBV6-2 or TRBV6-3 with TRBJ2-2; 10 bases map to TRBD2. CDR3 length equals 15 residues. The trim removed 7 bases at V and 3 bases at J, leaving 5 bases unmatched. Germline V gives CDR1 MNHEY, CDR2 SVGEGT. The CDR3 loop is CASNSGTSDTGELFF. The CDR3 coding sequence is TGTGCCAGCAATTCCGGGACTAGCGACACCGGGGAGCTGTTTTTT.

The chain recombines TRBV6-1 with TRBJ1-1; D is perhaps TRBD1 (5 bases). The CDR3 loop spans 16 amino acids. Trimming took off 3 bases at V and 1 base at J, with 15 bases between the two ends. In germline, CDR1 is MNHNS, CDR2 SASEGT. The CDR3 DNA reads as TGTGCCAGCAGTGAGCCGCCGGGGCAGCGGAACACTGAAGCTTTCTTT. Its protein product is CASSEPPGQRNTEAFF.

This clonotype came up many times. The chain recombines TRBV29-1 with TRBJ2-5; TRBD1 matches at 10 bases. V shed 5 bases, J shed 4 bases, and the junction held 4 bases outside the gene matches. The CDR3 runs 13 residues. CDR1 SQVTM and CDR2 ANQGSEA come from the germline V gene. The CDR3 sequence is CSVSDRGRETQYF. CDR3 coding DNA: TGCAGCGTTTCGGACAGGGGGAGAGAGACCCAGTACTTC.

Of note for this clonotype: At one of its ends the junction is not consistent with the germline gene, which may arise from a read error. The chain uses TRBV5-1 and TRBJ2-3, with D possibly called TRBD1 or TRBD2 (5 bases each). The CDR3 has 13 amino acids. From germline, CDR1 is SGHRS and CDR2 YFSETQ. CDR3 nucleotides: TGCGCCAGCAGCTTGGGGGAGACAGATACGCAGTTTTTT. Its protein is CASSLGETDTQFF.

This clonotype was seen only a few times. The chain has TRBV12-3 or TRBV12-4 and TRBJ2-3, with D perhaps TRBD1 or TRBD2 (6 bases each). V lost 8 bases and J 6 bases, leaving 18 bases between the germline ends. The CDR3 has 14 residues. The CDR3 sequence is CASGLGGPGDTQYF. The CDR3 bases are TGTGCCAGCGGACTGGGGGGCCCGGGGGATACGCAGTATTTT.